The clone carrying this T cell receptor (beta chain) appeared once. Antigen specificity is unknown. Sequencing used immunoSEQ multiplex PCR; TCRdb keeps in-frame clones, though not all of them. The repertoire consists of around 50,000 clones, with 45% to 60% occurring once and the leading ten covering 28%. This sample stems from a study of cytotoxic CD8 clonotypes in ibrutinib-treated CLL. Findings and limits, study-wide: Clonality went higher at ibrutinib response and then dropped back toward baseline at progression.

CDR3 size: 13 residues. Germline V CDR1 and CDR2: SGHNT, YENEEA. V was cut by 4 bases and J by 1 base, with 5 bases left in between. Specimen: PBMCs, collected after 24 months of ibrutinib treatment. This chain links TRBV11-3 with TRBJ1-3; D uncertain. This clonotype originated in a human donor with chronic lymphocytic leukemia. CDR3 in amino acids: CASSSRSGNTIYF. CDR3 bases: TGTGCCAGCAGCTCTCGTTCTGGAAACACCATATATTTT.